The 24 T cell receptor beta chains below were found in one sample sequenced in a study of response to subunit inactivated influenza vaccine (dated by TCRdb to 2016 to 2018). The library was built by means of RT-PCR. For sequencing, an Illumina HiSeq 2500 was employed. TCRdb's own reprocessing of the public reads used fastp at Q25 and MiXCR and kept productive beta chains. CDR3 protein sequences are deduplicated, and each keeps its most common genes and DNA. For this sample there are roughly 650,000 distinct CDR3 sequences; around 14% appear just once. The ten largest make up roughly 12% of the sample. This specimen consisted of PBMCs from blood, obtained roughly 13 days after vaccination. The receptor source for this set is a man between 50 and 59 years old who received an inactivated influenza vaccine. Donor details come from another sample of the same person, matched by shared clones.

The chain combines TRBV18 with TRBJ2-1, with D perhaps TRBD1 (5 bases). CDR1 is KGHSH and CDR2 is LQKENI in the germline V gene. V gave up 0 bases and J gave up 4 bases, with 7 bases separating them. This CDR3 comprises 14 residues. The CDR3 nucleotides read TGTGCCAGCTCACCACCCTCAGGGTACAATGAGCAGTTCTTC. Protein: CASSPPSGYNEQFF.

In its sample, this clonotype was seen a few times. CDR3 DNA sequence: TGTGCCGGAAACAGGGGGAGCGCGGATCCGTATGGCTACACCTTC. This translates into CAGNRGSADPYGYTF. V gene TRBV6-1 combines with J gene TRBJ1-2, with 8 nucleotides matching TRBD1. Trimming at V came to 11 bases and at J to 5 bases, leaving 16 bases not matched to a gene. This CDR3 has 15 amino acids. Germline V lookup: CDR1 MNHNS, CDR2 SASEGT.

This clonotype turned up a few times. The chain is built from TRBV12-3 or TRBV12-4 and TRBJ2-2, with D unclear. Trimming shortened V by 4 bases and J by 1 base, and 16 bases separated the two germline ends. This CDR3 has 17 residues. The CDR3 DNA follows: TGTGCCAGCAGTTACCCCCAAGACTTTAAGAACACCGGGGAGCTGTTTTTT. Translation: CASSYPQDFKNTGELFF.

The CDR3 DNA follows: TGCGCCAGCAGAGTGACTCGAGGGGCAGATACGCAGTATTTT. Encoded protein: CASRVTRGADTQYF. This chain connects TRBV5-1 to TRBJ2-3, with D perhaps assigned TRBD1 or TRBD2 (5 bases each). From germline, CDR1 is SGHRS and CDR2 YFSETQ. With 5 bases removed from V and 4 bases from J, the gap between germline ends came to 14 bases. The CDR3 is made up of 14 amino acids.

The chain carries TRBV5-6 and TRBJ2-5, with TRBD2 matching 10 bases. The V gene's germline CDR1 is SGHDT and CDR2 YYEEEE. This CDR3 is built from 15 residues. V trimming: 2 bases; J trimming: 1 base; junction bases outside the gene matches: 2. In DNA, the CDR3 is TGTGCCAGCAGCTTCGGACTAGCGGTCCAAGAGACCCAGTACTTC. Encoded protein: CASSFGLAVQETQYF.

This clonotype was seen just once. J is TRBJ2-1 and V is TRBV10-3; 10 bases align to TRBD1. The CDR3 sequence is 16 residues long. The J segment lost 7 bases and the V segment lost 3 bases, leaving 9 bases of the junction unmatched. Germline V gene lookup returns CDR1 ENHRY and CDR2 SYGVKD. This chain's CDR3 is CAISDLTGGSGNEQFF. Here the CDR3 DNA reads TGTGCCATCAGTGACCTGACAGGGGGCTCTGGGAATGAGCAGTTCTTC.

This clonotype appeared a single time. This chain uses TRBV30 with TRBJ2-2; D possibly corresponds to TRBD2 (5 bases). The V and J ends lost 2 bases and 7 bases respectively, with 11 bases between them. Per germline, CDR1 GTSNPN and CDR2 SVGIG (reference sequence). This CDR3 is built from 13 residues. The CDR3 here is CAWSPPGNGELFF. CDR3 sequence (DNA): TGTGCCTGGAGTCCCCCGGGGAACGGGGAGCTGTTTTTT.

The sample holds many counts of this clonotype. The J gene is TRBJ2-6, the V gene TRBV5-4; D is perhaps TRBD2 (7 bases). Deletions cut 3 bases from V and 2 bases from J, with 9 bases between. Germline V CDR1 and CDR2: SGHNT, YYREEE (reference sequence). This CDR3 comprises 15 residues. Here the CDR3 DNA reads TGTGCCAGCAGCTCGGGGGGCGCTGGGGCCAACGTCCTGACTTTC. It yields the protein CASSSGGAGANVLTF.

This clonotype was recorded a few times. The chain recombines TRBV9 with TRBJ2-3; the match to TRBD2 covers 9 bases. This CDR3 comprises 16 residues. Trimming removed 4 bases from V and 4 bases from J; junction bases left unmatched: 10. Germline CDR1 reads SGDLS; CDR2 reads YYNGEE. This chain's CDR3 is CASSPEAGGQSDTQYF. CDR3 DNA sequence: TGTGCCAGCAGCCCAGAGGCGGGAGGGCAGTCAGATACGCAGTATTTT.

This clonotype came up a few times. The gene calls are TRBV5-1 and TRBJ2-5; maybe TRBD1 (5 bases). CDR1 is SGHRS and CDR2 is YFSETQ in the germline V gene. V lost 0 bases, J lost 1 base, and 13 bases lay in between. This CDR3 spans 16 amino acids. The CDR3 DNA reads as TGCGCCAGCAGCTTGGAAAGGGGCCATACCCAAGAGACCCAGTACTTC. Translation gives CASSLERGHTQETQYF.

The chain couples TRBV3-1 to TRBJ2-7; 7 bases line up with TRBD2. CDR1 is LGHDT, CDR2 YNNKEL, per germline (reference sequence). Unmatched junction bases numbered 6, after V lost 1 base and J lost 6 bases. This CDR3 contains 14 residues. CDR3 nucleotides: TGTGCCAGCAGCCAAGGAGTGGGGGGGGGCGAGCAGTACTTC. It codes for CASSQGVGGGEQYF.

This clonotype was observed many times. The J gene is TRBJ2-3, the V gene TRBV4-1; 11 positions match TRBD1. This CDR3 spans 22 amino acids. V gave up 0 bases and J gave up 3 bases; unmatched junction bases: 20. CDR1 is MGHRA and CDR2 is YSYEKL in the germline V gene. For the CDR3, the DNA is TGCGCCAGCAGCCAAGATTGGCCGGACAGGGGGCAGGGCCCGGCGGAAACAGATACGCAGTATTTT. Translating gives CASSQDWPDRGQGPAETDTQYF.

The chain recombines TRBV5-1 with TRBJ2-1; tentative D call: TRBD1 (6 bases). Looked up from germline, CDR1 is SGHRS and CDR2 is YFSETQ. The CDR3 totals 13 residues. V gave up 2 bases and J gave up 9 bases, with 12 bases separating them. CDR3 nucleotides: TGCGCCAGCAGCTTCTGGGGGCCCATTGAGCAGTTCTTC. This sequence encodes CASSFWGPIEQFF. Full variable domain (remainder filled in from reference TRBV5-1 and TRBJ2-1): KAGVTQTPRYLIKTRGQQVTLSCSPISGHRSVSWYQQTPGQGLQFLFEYFSETQRNKGNFPGRFSGRQFSNSRSEMNVSTLELGDSALYLCASSFWGPIEQFFGPGTRLTVL.

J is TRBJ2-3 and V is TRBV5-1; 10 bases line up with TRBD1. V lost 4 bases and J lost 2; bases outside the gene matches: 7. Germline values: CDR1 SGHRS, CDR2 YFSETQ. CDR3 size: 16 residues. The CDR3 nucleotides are TGCGCCAGCAGCCCAGGGACAGGGGATAACACAGATACGCAGTATTTT. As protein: CASSPGTGDNTDTQYF.

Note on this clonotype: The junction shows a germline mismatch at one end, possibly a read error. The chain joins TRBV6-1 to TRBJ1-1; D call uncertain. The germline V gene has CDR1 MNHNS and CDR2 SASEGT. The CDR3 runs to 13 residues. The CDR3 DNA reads TGTGCCAGCAGGGAAGGGTTCAACACTGAAGCTTTCTTT. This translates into CASREGFNTEAFF.

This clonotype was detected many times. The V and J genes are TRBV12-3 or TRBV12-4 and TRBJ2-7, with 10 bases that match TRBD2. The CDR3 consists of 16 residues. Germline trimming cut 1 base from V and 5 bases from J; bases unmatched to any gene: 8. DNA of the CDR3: TGTGCCAGCAGTTTAGGAGCTCTAGCGGGAGTTCACGAGCAGTACTTC. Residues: CASSLGALAGVHEQYF.

The CDR3 nucleotides are TGCAGTGCTAGAGCTCCTCTCGGAGTCGCGGGCGAGCAGTACTTC. This sequence encodes CSARAPLGVAGEQYF. The chain couples TRBV20-1 to TRBJ2-7, with D maybe TRBD2 (5 bases). Germline V CDR1 and CDR2: DFQATT, SNEGSKA (reference sequence). V was shortened by 1 base and J by 6 bases, with 19 bases between the two germline ends. CDR3 length: 15 amino acids.

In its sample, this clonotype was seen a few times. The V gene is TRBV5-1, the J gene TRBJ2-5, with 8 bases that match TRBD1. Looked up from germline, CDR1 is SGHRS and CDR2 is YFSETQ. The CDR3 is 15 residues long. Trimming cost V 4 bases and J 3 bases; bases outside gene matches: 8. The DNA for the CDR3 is TGCGCCAGCAGCATAGGACAGGGACCCGAAGAGACCCAGTACTTC. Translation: CASSIGQGPEETQYF.

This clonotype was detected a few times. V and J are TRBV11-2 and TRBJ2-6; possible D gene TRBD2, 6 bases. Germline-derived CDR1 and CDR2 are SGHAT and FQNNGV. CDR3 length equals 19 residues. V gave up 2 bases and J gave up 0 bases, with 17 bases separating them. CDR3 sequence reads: CASSLWRGFPRSGANVLTF. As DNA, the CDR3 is TGTGCCAGCAGCTTATGGAGGGGTTTCCCCCGCTCTGGGGCCAACGTCCTGACTTTC.

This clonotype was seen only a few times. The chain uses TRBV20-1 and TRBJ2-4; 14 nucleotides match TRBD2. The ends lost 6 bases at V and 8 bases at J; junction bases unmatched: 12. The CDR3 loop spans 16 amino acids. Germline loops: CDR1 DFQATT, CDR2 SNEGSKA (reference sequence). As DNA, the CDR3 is TGCAGTGCCACGCCGGGACTAGCGGGAGCGGGTGACATTCAGTACTTC. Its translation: CSATPGLAGAGDIQYF.

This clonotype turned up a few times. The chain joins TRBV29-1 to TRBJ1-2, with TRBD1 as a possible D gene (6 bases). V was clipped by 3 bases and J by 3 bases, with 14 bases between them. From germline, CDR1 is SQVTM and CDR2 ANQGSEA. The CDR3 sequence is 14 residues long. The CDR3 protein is CSVDRGRTHYGYTF. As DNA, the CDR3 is TGCAGCGTTGACAGGGGACGGACCCACTATGGCTACACCTTC.

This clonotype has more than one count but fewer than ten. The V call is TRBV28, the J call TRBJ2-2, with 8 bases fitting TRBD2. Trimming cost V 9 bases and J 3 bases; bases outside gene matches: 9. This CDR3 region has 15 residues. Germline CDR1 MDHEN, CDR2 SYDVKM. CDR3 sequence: CASESGLGDTGELFF. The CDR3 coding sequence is TGTGCCAGTGAATCGGGACTAGGGGACACCGGGGAGCTGTTTTTT.

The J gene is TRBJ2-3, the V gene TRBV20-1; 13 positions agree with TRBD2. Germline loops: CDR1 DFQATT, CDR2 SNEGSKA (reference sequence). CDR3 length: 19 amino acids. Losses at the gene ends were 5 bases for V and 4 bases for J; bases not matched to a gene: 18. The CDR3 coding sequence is TGCAGTGCTTACCCTCGACTAGCGGGAGGTTCATTTAAGCCAGATACGCAGTATTTT. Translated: CSAYPRLAGGSFKPDTQYF.

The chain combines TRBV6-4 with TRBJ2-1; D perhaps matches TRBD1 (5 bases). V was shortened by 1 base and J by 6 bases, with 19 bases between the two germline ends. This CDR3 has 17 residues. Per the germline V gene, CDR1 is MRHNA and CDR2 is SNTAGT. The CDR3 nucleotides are TGTGCCAGCAGTGACTGTCACAGGCCGTTTAATTGCAATGAGCAGTTCTTC. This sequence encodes CASSDCHRPFNCNEQFF.